This T cell receptor (beta chain) appears in the sequencing data of a study of Ad26.COV2.S vaccination and SARS-CoV-2 variants. Broader study findings: There was reportedly substantial breadth in spike-specific CD8+ and CD4+ T cell responses after vaccination. While placebo recipients had lower spike-specific TCR breadth, vaccine recipients had more. Vaccine and placebo groups showed comparable non-spike TCR breadth. There was a possibility that the TCR breadth and depth analyses underestimated total T cell responses.

On this clone itself: Its antigen is as yet unknown.

The data were produced by immunoSEQ multiplex PCR, yet TCRdb's version contains in-frame clones alone and is incomplete. The data show about 470,000 clones, around 90% seen once. V was clipped by 6 bases and J by 10 bases, with 12 bases between them. CDR3 size: 12 residues. Treatment of the sample: around 19 received Ad26.COV2.S at low or high dose, single or two shots; several received placebo; per-sample allocation not given. Sampling was done on day 63 after the first vaccine or placebo injection. Source: peripheral blood, taken in a trial of Ad26.COV2.S vaccine versus placebo. The TCR was taken from a person aged 18-60 years who received the Ad26.COV2.S COVID-19 vaccine or a placebo. The chain recombines TRBV12-3 or TRBV12-4 with TRBJ1-4; no reliable D call. The CDR3: CASSWEMGKLFF. The CDR3 nucleotides read TGTGCCAGCAGCTGGGAGATGGGAAAACTGTTTTTT.